Described below is a single T cell receptor beta chain sequence and its context. This CDR3 contains 12 residues. CDR1 is KGHSH, CDR2 LQKENI, per germline. Trimming shortened V by 3 bases and J by 4 bases, and 3 bases separated the two germline ends. These data are taken from a study of blood T cell repertoires in COVID-19. Measured with immunoSEQ multiplex PCR; TCRdb has only the in-frame clones, and not every one. The table records a few hundred thousand clones, approximately 89% of them present only once. The participants were between about 18 and 90 years old and came from about two dozen US areas. Either two negative PCRs, clearance, or symptom resolution qualified Cohort 3 donors as recovered.

This sequence joins TRBV18 and TRBJ2-2; D is unresolved. The material sequenced was PBMCs or T cells enriched from blood (not recorded which). This receptor was identified in a woman between 40 and 50 years old who had recovered from COVID-19. This chain's CDR3 is CASSPITGELFF. The DNA for the CDR3 is TGTGCCAGCTCACCCATCACCGGGGAGCTGTTTTTT.